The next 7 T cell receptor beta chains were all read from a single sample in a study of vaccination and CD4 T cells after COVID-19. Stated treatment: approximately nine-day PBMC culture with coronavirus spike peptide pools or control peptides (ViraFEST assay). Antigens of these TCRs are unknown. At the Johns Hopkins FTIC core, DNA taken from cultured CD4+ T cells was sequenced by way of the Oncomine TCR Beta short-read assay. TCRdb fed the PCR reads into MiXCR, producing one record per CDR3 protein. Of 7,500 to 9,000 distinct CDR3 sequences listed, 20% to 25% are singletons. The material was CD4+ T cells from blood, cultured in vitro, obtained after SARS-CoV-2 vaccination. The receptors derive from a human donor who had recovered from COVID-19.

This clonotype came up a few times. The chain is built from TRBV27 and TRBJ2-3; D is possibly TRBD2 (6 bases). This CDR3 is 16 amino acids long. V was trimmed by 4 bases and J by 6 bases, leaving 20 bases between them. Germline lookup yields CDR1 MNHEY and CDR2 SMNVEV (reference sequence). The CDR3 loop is CASSSSLGTGVDTQYF. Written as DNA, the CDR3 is TGTGCCAGCAGTTCCTCCCTAGGCACGGGGGTTGATACGCAGTATTTT.

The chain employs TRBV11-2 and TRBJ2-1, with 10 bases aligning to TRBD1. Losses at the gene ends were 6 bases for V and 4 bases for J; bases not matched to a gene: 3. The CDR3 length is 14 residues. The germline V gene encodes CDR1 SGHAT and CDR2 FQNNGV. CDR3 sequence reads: CASRPDRGYNEQFF. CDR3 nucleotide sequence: TGTGCCAGCAGACCGGACAGGGGGTACAATGAGCAGTTCTTC. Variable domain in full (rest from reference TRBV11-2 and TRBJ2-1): EAGVAQSPRYKIIEKRQSVAFWCNPISGHATLYWYQQILGQGPKLLIQFQNNGVVDDSQLPKDRFSAERLKGVDSTLKIQPAKLEDSAVYLCASRPDRGYNEQFFGPGTRLTVL.

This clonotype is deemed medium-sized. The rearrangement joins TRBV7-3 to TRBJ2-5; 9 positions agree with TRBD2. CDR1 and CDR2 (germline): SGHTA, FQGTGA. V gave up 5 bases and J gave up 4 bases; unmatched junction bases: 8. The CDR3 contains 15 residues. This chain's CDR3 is CASSQGGGAGETQYF. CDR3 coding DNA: TGTGCCAGCAGCCAGGGCGGGGGGGCCGGAGAGACCCAGTACTTC.

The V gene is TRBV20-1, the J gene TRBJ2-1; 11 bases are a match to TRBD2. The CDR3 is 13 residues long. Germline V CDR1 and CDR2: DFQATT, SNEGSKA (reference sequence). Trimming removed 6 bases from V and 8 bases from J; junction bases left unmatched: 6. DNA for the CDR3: TGCAGTGCCACTCTAGCGGGGGGACATGAGCAGTTCTTC. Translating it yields CSATLAGGHEQFF.

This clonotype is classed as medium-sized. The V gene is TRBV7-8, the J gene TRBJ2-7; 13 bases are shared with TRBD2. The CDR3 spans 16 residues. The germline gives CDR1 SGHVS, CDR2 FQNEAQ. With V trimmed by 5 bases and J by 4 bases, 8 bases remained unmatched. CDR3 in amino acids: CASSPRTSGGSYEQYF. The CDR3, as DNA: TGTGCCAGCAGCCCCAGGACTAGCGGGGGATCATACGAGCAGTACTTC.

The CDR3 reads CASSSIRDFNTGELFF. The CDR3 DNA follows: TGTGCCAGCAGCTCCATCCGGGACTTTAACACCGGGGAGCTGTTTTTT. The genes are TRBV7-9 and TRBJ2-2; tentative D call: TRBD2 (6 bases). CDR1 and CDR2 from the germline V gene are SEHNR and FQNEAQ (reference sequence). The V and J ends lost 4 bases and 2 bases respectively, with 14 bases between them. CDR3 length equals 16 residues.

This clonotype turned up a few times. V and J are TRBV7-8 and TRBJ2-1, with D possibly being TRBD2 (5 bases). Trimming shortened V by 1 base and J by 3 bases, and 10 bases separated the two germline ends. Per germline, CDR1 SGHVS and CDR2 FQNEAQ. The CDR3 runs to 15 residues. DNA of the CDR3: TGTGCCAGCAGCTTAGAGCTACGGGGCTACAATGAGCAGTTCTTC. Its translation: CASSLELRGYNEQFF.